Shown below are 22 T cell receptor beta chains from a single sample sequenced in a study of blood T cell repertoires in COVID-19. The method was immunoSEQ multiplex PCR; TCRdb's version includes in-frame clones alone and lacks a portion of them. The sample records 150,000 or so clones, 70% to 90% being singletons. The specimen was peripheral blood. The receptors shown here come from a human donor in a cohort sampled during active COVID-19.

CDR3 loop: CASSSSSVPYEQYF. CDR3 DNA: TGCGCCAGCAGCTCCTCTAGCGTCCCCTACGAGCAGTACTTC. The chain has TRBV5-1 and TRBJ2-7; tentatively, D is TRBD2 (6 bases). The CDR3 contains 14 residues. In germline, CDR1 is SGHRS, CDR2 YFSETQ. Trimming took 3 bases from V and 2 from J, leaving 12 bases between them.

The chain couples TRBV9 to TRBJ2-7; D gene ambiguous. Trimming pared 5 bases from V and 3 bases from J, leaving 12 bases between. The CDR3 length is 13 residues. Germline loops: CDR1 SGDLS, CDR2 YYNGEE. CDR3 region: CASSPRVDYEQYF. The CDR3 DNA sequence: TGTGCCAGCAGTCCCCGAGTTGACTACGAGCAGTACTTC.

This clone showed up just once. The chain combines TRBV11-2 with TRBJ2-5, with unresolved D. The V and J ends lost 3 bases and 4 bases respectively, with 3 bases between them. The CDR3 loop spans 11 amino acids. Germline CDR1 and CDR2: SGHAT and FQNNGV. In nucleotides, the CDR3 is TGTGCCAGCAGCTTTCTAGAGACCCAGTACTTC. Translated, it gives CASSFLETQYF.

J is TRBJ2-7 and V is TRBV29-1, with D tentatively TRBD1 (6 bases). This CDR3 comprises 13 residues. Germline CDR1 and CDR2: SQVTM and ANQGSEA. V was shortened by 4 bases and J by 3 bases, with 13 bases between the two germline ends. The CDR3 region is CSVGTRGIYEQYF. As DNA, the CDR3 is TGCAGCGTTGGAACGAGGGGGATCTACGAGCAGTACTTC.

V is TRBV6-5 and J is TRBJ1-1; the D gene is possibly TRBD1 (5 bases). The CDR3 is 15 residues long. Germline CDR1 is MNHEY and CDR2 is SVGAGI. V shed 5 bases and J shed 5 bases, with 18 bases lying between them. This chain's CDR3 is CASSNLKKGNTEAFF. CDR3 nucleotide sequence: TGTGCCAGCAGTAACCTAAAGAAGGGGAATACTGAAGCTTTCTTT.

V is TRBV7-9 and J is TRBJ1-2, with 9 nucleotides matching TRBD1. The germline CDR1 and CDR2 sequences are SEHNR and FQNEAQ (reference sequence). This CDR3 has 15 residues. V lost 5 bases to trimming and J lost 5 bases; unmatched junction nucleotides: 9. The CDR3 protein is CASSLGTGTSYGYTF. In DNA form, the CDR3 reads TGTGCCAGCAGCCTCGGGACAGGGACTTCTTATGGCTACACCTTC.

The genes are TRBV2 and TRBJ2-7, with 9 bases lining up with TRBD2. CDR1 and CDR2 (germline): SNHLY, FYNNEI. This CDR3 comprises 15 residues. Unmatched junction bases numbered 2, after V lost 0 bases and J lost 2 bases. DNA of the CDR3: TGTGCCAGCAGTGAAGCTAGCGGGGGCACCTACGAGCAGTACTTC. Protein: CASSEASGGTYEQYF.

This chain links TRBV7-7 with TRBJ1-4, with 9 bases fitting TRBD1. With 5 bases clipped from V and 3 bases from J, the junction kept 7 bases outside the gene matches. There are 16 residues in the CDR3. The germline V gene encodes CDR1 SSHAT and CDR2 FNYEAQ (reference sequence). CDR3 sequence: CASSPGTGNSNEKLFF. The CDR3, as DNA: TGTGCCAGCAGCCCCGGGACAGGGAATTCTAATGAAAAACTGTTTTTT. The full variable domain, rest sourced from reference TRBV7-7 and TRBJ1-4, is GAGVSQSPRYKVTKRGQDVTLRCDPISSHATLYWYQQALGQGPEFLTYFNYEAQPDKSGLPSDRFSAERPEGSISTLTIQRTEQRDSAMYRCASSPGTGNSNEKLFFGSGTQLSVL.

This chain links TRBV6-2 or TRBV6-3 with TRBJ1-1; 7 bases map to TRBD1. The CDR3 is 14 amino acids. Germline V gene sequence: CDR1 MNHEY, CDR2 SVGEGT. V was clipped by 4 bases and J by 1 base; unmatched bases: 3. The CDR3 here is CASSSSGGNTEAFF. In DNA, the CDR3 is TGTGCCAGCAGTTCCTCAGGGGGGAACACTGAAGCTTTCTTT.

This rearrangement joins TRBV7-3 to TRBJ2-3, with no clear D. CDR3 size: 13 residues. The V end was cut by 5 bases, the J end by 0 bases, with 6 bases between. Germline V gene lookup returns CDR1 SGHTA and CDR2 FQGTGA. CDR3 loop: CASSGISTDTQYF. DNA of the CDR3: TGTGCCAGCAGCGGCATTAGCACAGATACGCAGTATTTT.

CDR3 region: CASSQEGTREWVDTQYF. The CDR3 DNA sequence: TGTGCCAGCAGCCAAGAAGGAACGCGGGAGTGGGTAGATACGCAGTATTTT. V gene TRBV3-1 (or the pseudogene TRBV3-2) combines with J gene TRBJ2-3; 7 bases are shared with TRBD2. This CDR3 contains 17 residues. Losses at the gene ends were 0 bases for V and 5 bases for J; bases not matched to a gene: 11. CDR1 is LGHDT and CDR2 is YNNKEL in the germline V gene (reference sequence).

The chain has TRBV2 and TRBJ2-7, with 7 bases fitting TRBD1. This CDR3 region has 15 residues. Germline trimming cut 5 bases from V and 3 bases from J; bases unmatched to any gene: 10. From germline, CDR1 is SNHLY and CDR2 FYNNEI. CDR3 nucleotide sequence: TGTGCCAGCAGTCGTCTTTCCGGACAGGTCTACGAGCAGTACTTC. Residues: CASSRLSGQVYEQYF.

This rearrangement joins TRBV19 to TRBJ1-5; 9 bases align to TRBD1. V shed 5 bases and J 3 bases; nucleotides not matched to a gene: 5. The CDR3 has 15 residues. Per germline, CDR1 LNHDA and CDR2 SQIVND (reference sequence). The CDR3 protein is CASSGGQGFNQPQHF. CDR3 DNA sequence: TGTGCCAGTAGTGGGGGACAGGGATTCAATCAGCCCCAGCATTTT.

The genes are TRBV14 and TRBJ2-7; TRBD1 matches 7 bases. The germline V gene encodes CDR1 SGHDN and CDR2 FVKESK. The trim removed 4 bases at V and 2 bases at J, leaving 5 bases unmatched. The CDR3 has 14 amino acids. As DNA, the CDR3 is TGTGCCAGCAGCCCCTCGGGACAGCCCTACGAGCAGTACTTC. This codes for CASSPSGQPYEQYF.

CDR3 nucleotides: TGCGCCAGCAGCCAACAGGGGCGGAACACTGAAGCTTTCTTT. Protein: CASSQQGRNTEAFF. The J gene is TRBJ1-1, the V gene TRBV4-3; D is perhaps TRBD1 (6 bases). The ends were cut back, 2 bases at V and 1 base at J, with 8 bases in the middle. This CDR3 is 14 amino acids long. From germline, CDR1 is LGHNA and CDR2 YSLEER.

The rearrangement links TRBV6-1 to TRBJ2-7, with 10 bases identical to TRBD2. The CDR3 consists of 21 residues. The ends lost 2 bases at V and 0 bases at J; junction bases unmatched: 19. The germline gives CDR1 MNHNS, CDR2 SASEGT. The CDR3 DNA follows: TGTGCCAGCAGTGAAAGTAGCACGAAGCCGAACCTAGCGGGAGTCTCCTACGAGCAGTACTTC. Translating gives CASSESSTKPNLAGVSYEQYF.

This chain links TRBV27 with TRBJ2-7, with TRBD2 as a possible D gene (6 bases). The CDR3 spans 14 residues. Germline CDR1 MNHEY, CDR2 SMNVEV (reference sequence). V was trimmed by 2 bases and J by 4 bases, leaving 12 bases between them. The CDR3 protein is CASSLIAGLYEQYF. The CDR3 DNA reads TGTGCCAGCAGTTTAATTGCGGGGCTTTACGAGCAGTACTTC.

The chain employs TRBV30 and TRBJ1-6, with TRBD1 matching over 10 bases. V trimming: 2 bases; J trimming: 8 bases; junction bases outside the gene matches: 3. Germline V lookup: CDR1 GTSNPN, CDR2 SVGIG (reference sequence). The CDR3 length is 14 residues. The CDR3 protein is CAWSRTGGYSPLHF. The DNA for the CDR3 is TGTGCCTGGAGTCGGACAGGGGGTTATTCACCCCTCCACTTT.

J is TRBJ1-3 and V is TRBV11-1; 7 bases map to TRBD1. V lost 5 bases to trimming and J lost 3 bases; unmatched junction nucleotides: 4. From germline, CDR1 is SGHAT and CDR2 FQDESV (reference sequence). The CDR3 sequence is 14 residues long. For the CDR3, the DNA is TGTGCCAGCAGCCCCGGGACAGTTGGAAACACCATATATTTT. This codes for CASSPGTVGNTIYF.

This rearrangement joins TRBV2 to TRBJ2-7, with a weak D call TRBD1 (6 bases). In germline, CDR1 is SNHLY, CDR2 FYNNEI. This CDR3 is 15 amino acids long. V was clipped by 6 bases and J by 3 bases, with 18 bases between them. CDR3 sequence (DNA): TGTGCCAGCAGGGTGGGGGCGGTGTCCGGCTACGAGCAGTACTTC. It is translated as CASRVGAVSGYEQYF.

The chain has TRBV30 and TRBJ2-5; TRBD2 agrees at 8 bases. The CDR3 has 15 residues. The J segment lost 2 bases and the V segment lost 2 bases, leaving 7 bases of the junction unmatched. In germline, CDR1 is GTSNPN, CDR2 SVGIG (reference sequence). The chain's CDR3 is CAWSRGTRHQETQYF. In nucleotides, the CDR3 is TGTGCCTGGAGTAGGGGGACTAGACATCAAGAGACCCAGTACTTC.

V gene TRBV18 combines with J gene TRBJ1-6, with D unresolved. The CDR3 totals 15 residues. Germline-derived CDR1 and CDR2 are KGHSH and LQKENI. The V gene lost 4 bases and the J gene lost 6 bases, with 13 bases spanning the gap. The CDR3 region is CASSLGQQLNSPLHF. The CDR3 region has the DNA TGTGCCAGCTCACTTGGGCAGCAGCTTAATTCACCCCTCCACTTT.